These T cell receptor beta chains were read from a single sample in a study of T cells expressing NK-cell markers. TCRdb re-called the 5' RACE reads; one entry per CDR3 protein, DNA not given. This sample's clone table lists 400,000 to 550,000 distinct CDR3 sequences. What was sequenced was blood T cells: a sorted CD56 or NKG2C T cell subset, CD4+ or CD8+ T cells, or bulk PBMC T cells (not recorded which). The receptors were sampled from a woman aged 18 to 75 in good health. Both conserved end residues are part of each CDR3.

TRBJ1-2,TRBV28,CASSYPPDGYTF
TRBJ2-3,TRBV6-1,CASSDSGGSTDTQYF
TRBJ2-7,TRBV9,CASSVAAGGIYEQYF
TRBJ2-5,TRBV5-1,CASSAGGTKETQYF
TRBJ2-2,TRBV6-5,CASSYWVGANTGELFF
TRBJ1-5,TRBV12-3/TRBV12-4,CASSRETVSNQPQHF
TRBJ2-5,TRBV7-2,CASSLGLGGGEETQYF
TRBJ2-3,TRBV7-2,CASSLAPSSSGGDTQYF
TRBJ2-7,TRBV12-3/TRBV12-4,CASSGVYVYEQYF
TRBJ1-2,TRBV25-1,CASSESNPLPGQEYGYTF
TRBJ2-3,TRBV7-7,CASSQTSGGVDTQYF
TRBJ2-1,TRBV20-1,CSARELAGVYNEQFF
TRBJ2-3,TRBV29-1,CSVIQGVSSSDTQYF
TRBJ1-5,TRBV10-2,CASSESPSNQPQHF
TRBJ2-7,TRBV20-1,CSASRLFYEQYF
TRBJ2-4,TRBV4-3,CASSQETSGNLLAKNIQYF
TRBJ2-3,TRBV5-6,CASTSRGLGYLSTDTQYF
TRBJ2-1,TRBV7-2,CASSNPGRYNEQFF
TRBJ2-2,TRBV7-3,CASSLDFYTGELFF
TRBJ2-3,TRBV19,CASSMWESGTDTQYF
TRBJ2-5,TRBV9,CASSAGGGRETQYF
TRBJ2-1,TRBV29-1,CSVVQPNEQFF
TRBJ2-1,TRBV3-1,CASSQVVASGDNEQFF
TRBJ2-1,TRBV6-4,CATAAPKGNEQFF
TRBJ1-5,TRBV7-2,CASSLSGPGGNQPQHF
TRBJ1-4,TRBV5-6,CASSLRGAGEKLFF
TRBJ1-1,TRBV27,CASVSWSQGLTEAFF
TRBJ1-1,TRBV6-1,CASREETGYSTEAFF
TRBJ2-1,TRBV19,CASSIMGNNEQFF
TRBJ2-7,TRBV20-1,CSASSGTSYEQYF
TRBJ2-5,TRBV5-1,CASSPGPGQVETQYF
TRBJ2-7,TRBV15,CATSRDLSPGYEQYF
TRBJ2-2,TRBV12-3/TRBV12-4,CASSLLQPTGELFF
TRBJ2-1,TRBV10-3,CAISLAGYNEQFF
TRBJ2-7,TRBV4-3,CASSQGTSGRSSYEQYF
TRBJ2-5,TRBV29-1,CSVDFRGSETQYF
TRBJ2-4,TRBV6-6,CASRGGEYIQYF
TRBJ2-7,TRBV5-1,CASNRDAGAYEQYF
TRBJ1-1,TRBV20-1,CSARGTTNTEAFF
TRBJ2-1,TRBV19,CASSIDNRGYNEQFF
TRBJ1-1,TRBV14,CASSQVPWTEAFF
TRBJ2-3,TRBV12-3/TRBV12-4,CASSFGVASTDTQYF
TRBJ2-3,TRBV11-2,CASSLDRGWDTQYF
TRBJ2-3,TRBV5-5,CASSLMQGSTDTQYF
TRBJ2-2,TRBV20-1,CSASSGRSRELFF
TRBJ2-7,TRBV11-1,CASSSGQVAYEQYF
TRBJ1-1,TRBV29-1,CSVGTGSAGILTEAFF
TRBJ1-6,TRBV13,CASSSSYAGLNSPLHF
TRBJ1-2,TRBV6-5,CASSSRSTGANYGYTF